This paragraph covers one T cell receptor beta chain sequence. Its target is not known. Libraries were prepared by immunoSEQ multiplex PCR; TCRdb keeps only in-frame clonotypes and omits some of them. The data hold around 2,800 clones, with more than 60% observed a single time. The source of the sample is a study of immune cell composition in non-small cell lung cancer. Notes on the study in general: About 80% of squamous and around 34% of adenocarcinoma cases had tumour-associated clones >0.5%. In adenocarcinoma, maximal tumour-associated clone frequency tracked TIL tumour reactivity. Lung adenocarcinomas had lower top 10 clone scores and clonality than squamous tumours.

With V trimmed by 4 bases and J by 4 bases, 3 bases remained unmatched. Germline V CDR1 and CDR2: SGHVS, FNYEAQ. The CDR3 is 14 amino acids. The sample was lung tumor tissue. The source is a human donor with non-small cell lung cancer. The gene calls are TRBV7-6 and TRBJ2-1; 8 positions agree with TRBD1. The chain's CDR3 is CASSSGTGYNEQFF. The CDR3, as DNA: TGTGCCAGCAGCTCCGGGACAGGTTACAATGAGCAGTTCTTC.